What follows are 23 T cell receptor beta chains derived from one specimen sequenced in a study of cytomegalovirus exposure and HLA in healthy donors (TCRdb year 2017). The library was made by the immunoSEQ multiplex PCR assay. The multiplex PCR relied on a mix of 60 forward primers for TCR Vbeta segments and 13 reverse primers for TCR Jbeta segments. TCRdb obtained this table from immuneACCESS and retained in-frame rearrangements with V and J assigned. These tables miss some clones; where compared with another copy, unresolved V genes account for less than half of the shortfall, and the remainder is unexplained. Across this sample there are over 200,000 clones, with around 80% seen only once. The biggest ten clones account for 3.8% of the sample. Sequenced material: PBMCs. Receptors were obtained from a male donor in good health and CMV-seronegative.

V and J are TRBV27 and TRBJ2-5, with 9 bases identical to TRBD1. The ends lost 6 bases at V and 4 bases at J; junction bases unmatched: 3. Germline loops: CDR1 MNHEY, CDR2 SMNVEV (reference sequence). CDR3 size: 13 residues. CDR3 loop: CASRRTGVETQYF. CDR3 nucleotides: TGTGCCAGCAGGAGGACAGGGGTAGAGACCCAGTACTTC.

This clone was seen more than once but under ten times. The V and J genes are TRBV9 and TRBJ1-5; D gene uncertain. Trimming stripped 1 base from V and 1 base from J, with 6 bases between. The germline V gene has CDR1 SGDLS and CDR2 YYNGEE. The CDR3 totals 14 residues. The CDR3 loop reads CASSVSSSNQPQHF. The CDR3 coding sequence is TGTGCCAGCAGCGTATCCTCGAGCAATCAGCCCCAGCATTTT.

A few counts support this clone. This chain links TRBV19 with TRBJ2-3; 10 bases align to TRBD1. Unmatched junction bases numbered 5, after V lost 9 bases and J lost 5 bases. The CDR3 is made up of 13 amino acids. CDR1 and CDR2 (germline): LNHDA, SQIVND (reference sequence). Here the CDR3 reads CASDRGRRDTQYF. The CDR3 DNA reads TGTGCCAGCGACAGGGGGCGAAGAGATACGCAGTATTTT.

This chain uses TRBV4-1 with TRBJ2-7; 9 bases are shared with TRBD1. V lost 0 bases and J lost 5; bases outside the gene matches: 8. The CDR3 extends over 16 amino acids. Germline lookup yields CDR1 MGHRA and CDR2 YSYEKL. CDR3 sequence reads: CASSQDPGQGIHEQYF. CDR3 coding DNA: TGCGCCAGCAGCCAAGATCCGGGACAGGGAATCCACGAGCAGTACTTC.

The chain has TRBV5-1 and TRBJ2-6; 7 nucleotides align to TRBD1. This CDR3 has 17 amino acids. The trim removed 4 bases at V and 0 bases at J, leaving 7 bases unmatched. Germline V lookup: CDR1 SGHRS, CDR2 YFSETQ. The CDR3 sequence is CASSHDRVSSGANVLTF. CDR3 sequence (DNA): TGCGCCAGCAGCCATGACAGGGTTAGCTCTGGGGCCAACGTCCTGACTTTC.

Comments on this clone: Other DNA sequences in the same sample also yield this CDR3. The CDR3 region is CASSLGQNTEAFF. The CDR3 DNA is TGTGCCAGCAGCTTAGGCCAGAACACTGAAGCTTTCTTT. The rearrangement joins TRBV7-3 to TRBJ1-1; D is unclear. Trimming took 2 bases from V and 1 from J, leaving 5 bases between them. The CDR3 is 13 amino acids. Germline CDR1 is SGHTA and CDR2 is FQGTGA. The entire variable domain, with the rest obtained from reference TRBV7-3 and TRBJ1-1, is as follows: GAGVSQTPSNKVTEKGKYVELRCDPISGHTALYWYRQSLGQGPEFLIYFQGTGAADDSGLPNDRFFAVRPEGSVSTLKIQRTERGDSAVYLCASSLGQNTEAFFGQGTRLTVV.

This clone has more than one count but fewer than ten. V and J are TRBV18 and TRBJ1-1; TRBD1 is a possible D gene (6 bases). The V end lost 4 bases, the J end lost 4 bases, and 13 bases lay between the germline ends. Per germline, CDR1 KGHSH and CDR2 LQKENI. The CDR3 consists of 14 residues. Here the CDR3 reads CASSRSQGGTEAFF. CDR3 nucleotides: TGTGCCAGCTCACGTTCACAGGGCGGCACTGAAGCTTTCTTT.

The CDR3 reads CASSIVSSGQGNYEQYF. For the CDR3, the DNA is TGTGCCAGTAGTATAGTAAGCAGCGGACAGGGGAATTACGAGCAGTACTTC. The chain combines TRBV19 with TRBJ2-7; TRBD1 matches at 9 bases. CDR3 size: 17 residues. The germline gives CDR1 LNHDA, CDR2 SQIVND (reference sequence). With V trimmed by 1 base and J by 4 bases, 11 bases remained unmatched.

The chain is built from TRBV9 and TRBJ2-2, with D possibly TRBD2 on 5 matching bases. V lost 4 bases and J 1 base, leaving 17 bases between the germline ends. Germline V gene lookup returns CDR1 SGDLS and CDR2 YYNGEE. The CDR3 extends over 17 amino acids. The CDR3 nucleotides are TGTGCCAGCAGCCTCCATTGGTGGGGAGTGAACACCGGGGAGCTGTTTTTT. Its protein is CASSLHWWGVNTGELFF.

The chain links TRBV2 to TRBJ1-5; D is ambiguous. The ends were cut back, 2 bases at V and 3 bases at J, with 8 bases in the middle. This CDR3 is 14 amino acids long. Germline-derived CDR1 and CDR2 are SNHLY and FYNNEI. The CDR3 coding sequence is TGTGCCAGCAGTGAACAGGCTATCAATCAGCCCCAGCATTTT. Its translation is CASSEQAINQPQHF. Together with reference TRBV2 and TRBJ1-5, the CDR3 gives the full variable domain: EPEVTQTPSHQVTQMGQEVILRCVPISNHLYFYWYRQILGQKVEFLVSFYNNEISEKSEIFDDQFSVERPDGSNFTLKIRSTKLEDSAMYFCASSEQAINQPQHFGDGTRLSIL.

V is TRBV6-5 and J is TRBJ2-2; 12 bases are shared with TRBD2. The germline V gene has CDR1 MNHEY and CDR2 SVGAGI. V gave up 7 bases and J gave up 5 bases; unmatched junction bases: 2. CDR3 length: 14 amino acids. CDR3 residues: CASNGLAGTGELFF. CDR3 DNA: TGTGCCAGCAATGGACTAGCGGGAACCGGGGAGCTGTTTTTT.

This clone was detected once. The chain combines TRBV5-1 with TRBJ1-6; D gene ambiguous. This CDR3 is built from 16 residues. Trimming took 5 bases from V and 1 from J, leaving 13 bases between them. Germline-derived CDR1 and CDR2 are SGHRS and YFSETQ. CDR3 sequence (DNA): TGCGCCAGCAGTTACTCCCGCGGATCCTATAATTCACCCCTCCACTTT. As protein: CASSYSRGSYNSPLHF.

A single count supports this clone. The chain recombines TRBV6-5 with TRBJ1-3; 7 nucleotides align to TRBD1. From germline, CDR1 is MNHEY and CDR2 SVGAGI. The CDR3 has 15 amino acids. V dropped 6 bases and J dropped 4; count of bases not matched to a gene: 9. CDR3 sequence reads: CASRGTGTAGNTIYF. The CDR3 coding sequence is TGTGCCAGCAGGGGGACCGGGACAGCCGGAAACACCATATATTTT.

V and J are TRBV6-5 and TRBJ2-3; TRBD2 aligns across 8 bases. The junction had 2 bases not matched to a gene; V was cut back by 6 bases and J by 0 bases. The CDR3 covers 14 residues. Germline loops: CDR1 MNHEY, CDR2 SVGAGI. CDR3 bases: TGTGCCAGCAGCAAGCGGGAGAGCACAGATACGCAGTATTTT. Translated: CASSKRESTDTQYF.

This clone was counted a few times. The rearrangement joins TRBV28 to TRBJ2-2; maybe TRBD1 (5 bases). Germline CDR1 is MDHEN and CDR2 is SYDVKM. V lost 8 bases and J lost 10, with 11 bases in between. The CDR3 is 11 amino acids. CDR3 bases: TGTGCCAGCCAAAGGGGCGTGGAGCTGTTTTTT. Translating it yields CASQRGVELFF.

This clone occurred once. The chain uses TRBV20-1 and TRBJ2-5; no clear D. The V end was cut by 3 bases, the J end by 5 bases, with 7 bases between. The germline V gene has CDR1 DFQATT and CDR2 SNEGSKA (reference sequence). This CDR3 has 11 amino acids. The CDR3 here is CSASVRETQYF. CDR3 DNA sequence: TGCAGTGCTAGCGTTCGGGAGACCCAGTACTTC.

The chain joins TRBV18 to TRBJ2-7, with a weak D call TRBD1 (6 bases). With 3 bases removed from V and 5 bases from J, the gap between germline ends came to 8 bases. Germline V gives CDR1 KGHSH, CDR2 LQKENI. This CDR3 is 12 amino acids long. The CDR3 nucleotides read TGTGCCAGCTCACCCAACAGGGACGAGCAGTACTTC. Its protein product is CASSPNRDEQYF.

V and J are TRBV28 and TRBJ2-1, with 8 bases that match TRBD1. Germline loops: CDR1 MDHEN, CDR2 SYDVKM. Unmatched junction bases numbered 10, after V lost 2 bases and J lost 7 bases. The CDR3 has 16 residues. The chain's CDR3 is CASSLGGRGRVNEQFF. The CDR3 DNA is TGTGCCAGCAGTTTAGGTGGCAGGGGGCGGGTGAATGAGCAGTTCTTC.

The rearrangement joins TRBV6-5 to TRBJ2-2; 7 bases match TRBD2. Germline V lookup: CDR1 MNHEY, CDR2 SVGAGI. After removal of 7 bases from V and 0 bases from J, the junction contained 5 bases not matched to a gene. The CDR3 has 15 residues. The CDR3 DNA sequence: TGTGCCAGCAAGGTAGCGGGTGCGAACACCGGGGAGCTGTTTTTT. It specifies CASKVAGANTGELFF.

This clone has just a few counts. This rearrangement joins TRBV19 to TRBJ1-5, with TRBD1 as a possible D gene (5 bases). The CDR3 totals 13 residues. V lost 7 bases and J 9 bases, leaving 16 bases between the germline ends. Germline CDR1 reads LNHDA; CDR2 reads SQIVND (reference sequence). The CDR3 nucleotides are TGTGCCAGTACCCCGCTCGCGGGGCTGCCCCAGCATTTT. Protein sequence: CASTPLAGLPQHF.

The chain joins TRBV6-5 to TRBJ2-3, with 7 bases aligning to TRBD2. There are 15 residues in the CDR3. V lost 4 bases to trimming and J lost 1 base; unmatched junction nucleotides: 5. Germline values: CDR1 MNHEY, CDR2 SVGAGI. This CDR3 reads CASSLIAGGTDTQYF. CDR3 bases: TGTGCCAGCAGTTTGATTGCGGGGGGCACAGATACGCAGTATTTT.

This sequence joins TRBV30 and TRBJ1-6; 10 bases match TRBD1. Germline V CDR1 and CDR2: GTSNPN, SVGIG (reference sequence). The CDR3 is made up of 17 amino acids. V lost 3 bases, J lost 3 bases, and 8 bases stayed unmatched. In DNA, the CDR3 is TGTGCCTGGAGCGGTATCGGACAGGGGGGCTATAATTCACCCCTCCACTTT. It is translated as CAWSGIGQGGYNSPLHF.

This clone was detected only a few times. This chain connects TRBV7-2 to TRBJ2-7, with TRBD1 identical over 7 bases. J lost 3 bases, V lost 1 base, and 6 bases had no gene match. From germline, CDR1 is SGHTA and CDR2 FQGNSA. The CDR3 extends over 15 amino acids. CDR3 protein: CASSLVWRQGYEQYF. The CDR3 nucleotides read TGTGCCAGCAGCTTAGTGTGGCGACAGGGCTACGAGCAGTACTTC.